These T cell receptor beta chains were read from a single sample in a study of beta chain features in type 1 diabetes. The assay was immunoSEQ multiplex PCR, and TCRdb's table has in-frame clones only and misses some. The sample has under 850,000 clones, about an eighth seen once. Sequenced sample: naive CD4+ T cells from blood. The receptors originated from a man aged 18 to 30 with type 1 diabetes. Both conserved end residues are part of each CDR3. Each record gives: J gene, D gene, V gene, clone size, CDR3 protein, CDR3 DNA. D genes are given only for firm matches. Where a row states a size, it is once, few, many or the class of an expanded clone; other rows omit it.

j_call: TRBJ1-5; d_call: -; v_call: TRBV7-9; clone_size: few; cdr3_aa: CASSWGSEFQHF; cdr3_nt: TGTGCCAGCAGCTGGGGTTCTGAGTTCCAGCATTTT
j_call: TRBJ2-3; d_call: -; v_call: TRBV9; clone_size: -; cdr3_aa: CASSVSGTAEDTQYF; cdr3_nt: TGTGCCAGCAGCGTAAGTGGGACTGCAGAGGATACGCAGTATTTT
j_call: TRBJ1-1; d_call: -; v_call: TRBV6-5; clone_size: -; cdr3_aa: CASMRWRPGNTEAFF; cdr3_nt: TGTGCCAGCATGAGGTGGCGTCCGGGAAACACTGAAGCTTTCTTT
j_call: TRBJ1-1; d_call: TRBD1; v_call: TRBV30; clone_size: -; cdr3_aa: CAWGRPTGLNTEAFF; cdr3_nt: TGTGCCTGGGGGAGGCCGACAGGGCTCAACACTGAAGCTTTCTTT
j_call: TRBJ1-1; d_call: -; v_call: TRBV7-8; clone_size: -; cdr3_aa: CASSPRVRIQAFF; cdr3_nt: TGTGCCAGCAGCCCTCGGGTCAGAATTCAAGCTTTCTTT
j_call: TRBJ2-5; d_call: TRBD1; v_call: TRBV18; clone_size: -; cdr3_aa: CASSPVGQGASETQYF; cdr3_nt: TGTGCCAGCTCACCCGTTGGACAGGGGGCGTCGGAGACCCAGTACTTC
j_call: TRBJ2-1; d_call: TRBD2; v_call: TRBV5-6; clone_size: -; cdr3_aa: CASSLGLAQTRRDNEQFF; cdr3_nt: TGTGCCAGCAGCTTGGGACTAGCCCAAACCCGCCGTGACAATGAGCAGTTCTTC
j_call: TRBJ2-5; d_call: TRBD1; v_call: TRBV5-4; clone_size: -; cdr3_aa: CASSWGQGGETQYF; cdr3_nt: TGTGCCAGCAGCTGGGGACAGGGGGGAGAGACCCAGTACTTC
j_call: TRBJ1-1; d_call: TRBD1; v_call: TRBV18; clone_size: -; cdr3_aa: CASSPGTGGRNTEAFF; cdr3_nt: TGTGCCAGCTCACCCGGGACAGGGGGGAGGAACACTGAAGCTTTCTTT
j_call: TRBJ1-5; d_call: TRBD1; v_call: TRBV2; clone_size: -; cdr3_aa: CASRGQAGQPQHF; cdr3_nt: TGTGCCAGCAGGGGACAGGCGGGTCAGCCCCAGCATTTT
j_call: TRBJ2-3; d_call: -; v_call: TRBV27; clone_size: -; cdr3_aa: CASSGKGTDTQYF; cdr3_nt: TGTGCCAGCAGTGGAAAGGGGACAGATACGCAGTATTTT
j_call: TRBJ2-7; d_call: -; v_call: TRBV4-2; clone_size: -; cdr3_aa: CASSQESPGEQYF; cdr3_nt: TGTGCCAGCAGCCAAGAGTCGCCGGGCGAGCAGTACTTC
j_call: TRBJ2-5; d_call: TRBD2; v_call: TRBV7-6; clone_size: few; cdr3_aa: CASSPRTSGGVGETQYF; cdr3_nt: TGTGCCAGCAGCCCCCGGACTAGCGGGGGGGTAGGAGAGACCCAGTACTTC
j_call: TRBJ1-1; d_call: -; v_call: TRBV4-1; clone_size: -; cdr3_aa: CASSPGPGTGTEAFF; cdr3_nt: TGTGCCAGCAGCCCGGGACCAGGGACGGGAACTGAAGCTTTCTTT
j_call: TRBJ1-5; d_call: -; v_call: TRBV6-5; clone_size: -; cdr3_aa: CASSYSSAGQPQHF; cdr3_nt: TGTGCCAGCAGTTACTCGTCCGCTGGGCAGCCCCAGCATTTT
j_call: TRBJ2-1; d_call: -; v_call: TRBV4-2; clone_size: -; cdr3_aa: CASSQRDFGMGSYNEQFF; cdr3_nt: TGTGCCAGCAGCCAACGGGACTTCGGAATGGGCTCCTACAATGAGCAGTTCTTC
j_call: TRBJ2-3; d_call: -; v_call: TRBV18; clone_size: few; cdr3_aa: CASSPQGDSTDTQYF; cdr3_nt: TGTGCCAGCTCACCACAGGGAGACTCCACAGATACGCAGTATTTT
j_call: TRBJ1-5; d_call: TRBD1; v_call: TRBV2; clone_size: -; cdr3_aa: CASSQAGQGDQPQHF; cdr3_nt: TGTGCCAGCAGCCAAGCAGGACAGGGAGATCAGCCCCAGCATTTT
j_call: TRBJ2-1; d_call: -; v_call: TRBV10-3; clone_size: many; cdr3_aa: CAISESGSIGQFF; cdr3_nt: TGTGCCATCAGTGAGTCTGGGTCCATTGGGCAGTTCTTC
j_call: TRBJ1-2; d_call: -; v_call: TRBV6-6; clone_size: few; cdr3_aa: CASRDRYGYTF; cdr3_nt: TGTGCCAGCAGGGACCGCTATGGCTACACCTTC
j_call: TRBJ2-3; d_call: TRBD2; v_call: TRBV2; clone_size: -; cdr3_aa: CASSELAGGIDTQYF; cdr3_nt: TGTGCCAGCAGTGAATTAGCGGGGGGGATAGATACGCAGTATTTT
j_call: TRBJ1-5; d_call: -; v_call: TRBV7-9; clone_size: -; cdr3_aa: CASSPDDFNRPQHF; cdr3_nt: TGTGCCAGCAGCCCGGACGATTTCAATCGGCCCCAGCATTTT
j_call: TRBJ2-5; d_call: -; v_call: TRBV20-1; clone_size: -; cdr3_aa: CSQRVGETQYF; cdr3_nt: TGCAGTCAAAGGGTAGGAGAGACCCAGTACTTC
j_call: TRBJ2-5; d_call: TRBD1; v_call: TRBV7-3; clone_size: -; cdr3_aa: CASSLGQGQETQYF; cdr3_nt: TGTGCCAGCAGCCTAGGACAGGGACAAGAGACCCAGTACTTC
j_call: TRBJ2-5; d_call: TRBD2; v_call: TRBV4-1; clone_size: -; cdr3_aa: CASSPHGASGEGETQYF; cdr3_nt: TGCGCCAGCAGCCCCCACGGGGCTAGCGGGGAGGGGGAGACCCAGTACTTC
j_call: TRBJ1-4; d_call: TRBD1; v_call: TRBV9; clone_size: -; cdr3_aa: CASSGGTGITNEKLFF; cdr3_nt: TGTGCCAGCAGCGGCGGGACAGGGATTACTAATGAAAAACTGTTTTTT
j_call: TRBJ2-5; d_call: -; v_call: TRBV10-3; clone_size: -; cdr3_aa: CAISESETGETQYF; cdr3_nt: TGTGCCATCAGTGAGTCGGAGACGGGGGAGACCCAGTACTTC
j_call: TRBJ1-1; d_call: -; v_call: TRBV5-1; clone_size: -; cdr3_aa: CASSLRGPNTEAFF; cdr3_nt: TGCGCCAGCAGCCTCAGAGGACCGAACACTGAAGCTTTCTTT
j_call: TRBJ1-5; d_call: -; v_call: TRBV19; clone_size: -; cdr3_aa: CASSINSARGNQPQHF; cdr3_nt: TGTGCCAGTAGTATAAATTCGGCAAGAGGCAATCAGCCCCAGCATTTT
j_call: TRBJ2-2; d_call: -; v_call: TRBV28; clone_size: once; cdr3_aa: CATLESGRTGELFF; cdr3_nt: TGTGCCACCTTAGAAAGCGGACGTACCGGGGAGCTGTTTTTT
j_call: TRBJ2-7; d_call: -; v_call: TRBV7-9; clone_size: few; cdr3_aa: CASSLAAGVSYEQYF; cdr3_nt: TGTGCCAGCAGCTTAGCGGCAGGGGTGTCCTACGAGCAGTACTTC
j_call: TRBJ1-1; d_call: TRBD1; v_call: TRBV2; clone_size: few; cdr3_aa: CASSARTGLGLGTEAFF; cdr3_nt: TGTGCCAGCAGCGCAAGGACAGGGCTTGGGTTGGGCACTGAAGCTTTCTTT
j_call: TRBJ2-1; d_call: TRBD1; v_call: TRBV19; clone_size: -; cdr3_aa: CASAPLDRDYNEQFF; cdr3_nt: TGTGCCAGCGCACCCCTCGACAGGGACTACAATGAGCAGTTCTTC
j_call: TRBJ2-7; d_call: TRBD1; v_call: TRBV6-1; clone_size: -; cdr3_aa: CASRIGTGATGEQYF; cdr3_nt: TGTGCCAGCAGGATCGGGACAGGGGCTACGGGAGAGCAGTACTTC
j_call: TRBJ1-5; d_call: TRBD1; v_call: TRBV12-5; clone_size: few; cdr3_aa: CASGFPPGQENQPQHF; cdr3_nt: TGTGCTAGTGGTTTTCCGCCGGGACAGGAAAATCAGCCCCAGCATTTT
j_call: TRBJ1-1; d_call: -; v_call: TRBV7-9; clone_size: few; cdr3_aa: CASSRRFSRVTEAFF; cdr3_nt: TGTGCCAGCAGCCGCCGGTTTTCTCGGGTTACTGAAGCTTTCTTT
j_call: TRBJ1-1; d_call: -; v_call: TRBV27; clone_size: -; cdr3_aa: CASSLGGGLTEAFF; cdr3_nt: TGTGCCAGCAGTTTAGGAGGGGGACTCACTGAAGCTTTCTTT
j_call: TRBJ1-4; d_call: -; v_call: TRBV7-6; clone_size: -; cdr3_aa: CASSFVQKGEKLFF; cdr3_nt: TGTGCCAGCAGCTTCGTGCAAAAAGGTGAAAAACTGTTTTTT
j_call: TRBJ2-7; d_call: -; v_call: TRBV7-2; clone_size: once; cdr3_aa: CASSRDFDYEQYF; cdr3_nt: TGTGCCAGCAGCAGGGACTTCGACTACGAGCAGTACTTC
j_call: TRBJ2-7; d_call: TRBD2; v_call: TRBV14; clone_size: few; cdr3_aa: CASSLIGGGISYEQYF; cdr3_nt: TGTGCCAGCAGCCTAATAGGCGGGGGAATCTCCTACGAGCAGTACTTC
j_call: TRBJ1-5; d_call: -; v_call: TRBV6-6; clone_size: few; cdr3_aa: CASSFGRGDSNQPQHF; cdr3_nt: TGTGCCAGCAGCTTCGGGAGAGGGGATAGCAATCAGCCCCAGCATTTT
j_call: TRBJ2-3; d_call: -; v_call: TRBV6-1; clone_size: few; cdr3_aa: CASGATTQSTDTQYF; cdr3_nt: TGTGCCAGTGGTGCGACCACCCAAAGCACAGATACGCAGTATTTT
j_call: TRBJ1-1; d_call: TRBD1; v_call: TRBV19; clone_size: few; cdr3_aa: CASRTTGMNTEAFF; cdr3_nt: TGTGCCAGTAGGACGACAGGGATGAACACTGAAGCTTTCTTT
j_call: TRBJ1-5; d_call: -; v_call: TRBV5-1; clone_size: -; cdr3_aa: CASSLGDGNQPQHF; cdr3_nt: TGCGCCAGCAGCTTAGGGGATGGCAATCAGCCCCAGCATTTT
j_call: TRBJ2-7; d_call: TRBD1; v_call: TRBV29-1; clone_size: few; cdr3_aa: CSVEDGTVPIDQSYEQYF; cdr3_nt: TGCAGCGTTGAAGATGGGACAGTCCCGATTGACCAATCCTACGAGCAGTACTTC
j_call: TRBJ1-2; d_call: TRBD1; v_call: TRBV30; clone_size: few; cdr3_aa: CAWSPSGDRGFYGANYGYTF; cdr3_nt: TGTGCCTGGAGTCCCTCCGGGGACAGGGGATTTTACGGAGCTAACTATGGCTACACCTTC
j_call: TRBJ1-1; d_call: -; v_call: TRBV6-6; clone_size: -; cdr3_aa: CASRHGLVTEAFF; cdr3_nt: TGTGCCAGCAGACACGGACTAGTCACTGAAGCTTTCTTT
j_call: TRBJ2-3; d_call: -; v_call: TRBV7-6; clone_size: -; cdr3_aa: CASSFMAGDLTDTQYF; cdr3_nt: TGTGCCAGCAGCTTTATGGCCGGAGACCTCACGGATACGCAGTATTTT
j_call: TRBJ1-3; d_call: TRBD1; v_call: TRBV6-5; clone_size: -; cdr3_aa: CASSRTGFSGNTIYF; cdr3_nt: TGTGCCAGCAGTCGGACAGGGTTCTCTGGAAACACCATATATTTT
j_call: TRBJ2-1; d_call: TRBD2; v_call: TRBV4-1; clone_size: -; cdr3_aa: CASSHPSGGRSYNEQFF; cdr3_nt: TGCGCCAGCAGCCACCCTAGCGGGGGGCGTTCCTACAATGAGCAGTTCTTC
j_call: TRBJ1-5; d_call: TRBD1; v_call: TRBV29-1; clone_size: few; cdr3_aa: CSVTGTDSNQPQHF; cdr3_nt: TGCAGCGTTACCGGGACAGATAGCAATCAGCCCCAGCATTTT
j_call: TRBJ1-5; d_call: -; v_call: TRBV19; clone_size: -; cdr3_aa: CASSITTGTTSNQPQHF; cdr3_nt: TGTGCCAGTAGTATAACCACCGGGACAACCAGCAATCAGCCCCAGCATTTT
j_call: TRBJ2-7; d_call: -; v_call: TRBV15; clone_size: -; cdr3_aa: CATSRAGVTTTRGQYF; cdr3_nt: TGTGCCACCAGCAGAGCCGGAGTAACAACCACCCGGGGGCAGTACTTC